This T cell receptor (beta chain) was found in a study of human T cells and chemical hapten exposure. The overall study: Sensitization was performed using 2% DPC on an approximately 2 cm by approximately 2 cm upper inner arm skin site. Patients received weekly diphenylcyclopropenone doses to the scalp throughout the roughly 24-week study. Patients having alopecia areata, totalis or universalis were mostly female. Points from the study as a whole: Versus controls, significantly more large CDR3 similarity clusters arose from expanded TCRs.

In regard to this clonotype: What it recognizes is unknown.

TCRdb re-called the RACE reads with MiXCR, one entry per CDR3 protein. The data contain a few hundred thousand distinct CDR3 sequences, around 5.5% of them singletons. Time point specified: pre-sensitization, week 0. Indicated treatment: therapeutic diphenylcyclopropenone sensitization with weekly scalp DPC. The V end was cut by 5 bases, the J end by 8 bases, with 22 bases between. Per germline, CDR1 MNHNS and CDR2 SASEGT. The CDR3 length is 15 residues. The chain employs TRBV6-1 and TRBJ2-7; TRBD1 is a possible D gene (7 bases). The clonotype comes from a woman between 18 and 30 years old with alopecia areata. Some clones in this sample may be carry-over from other donors' samples. The starting material was whole blood, obtained in connection with sensitization to the hapten diphenylcyclopropenone (DPC). CDR3 loop: CASSPRGTEDWQQYF. CDR3 coding DNA: TGTGCCAGCAGTCCTCGGGGGACAGAAGACTGGCAGCAGTACTTC.